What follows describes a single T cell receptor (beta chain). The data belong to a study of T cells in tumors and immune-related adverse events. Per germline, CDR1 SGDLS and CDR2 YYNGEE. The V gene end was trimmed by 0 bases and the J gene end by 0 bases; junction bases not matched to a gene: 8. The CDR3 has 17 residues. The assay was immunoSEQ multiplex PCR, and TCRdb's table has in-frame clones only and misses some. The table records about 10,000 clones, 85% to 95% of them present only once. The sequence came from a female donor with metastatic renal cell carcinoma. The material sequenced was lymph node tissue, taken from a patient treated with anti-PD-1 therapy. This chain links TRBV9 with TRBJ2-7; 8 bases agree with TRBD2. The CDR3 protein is CASSVGGGTPSSYEQYF. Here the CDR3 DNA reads TGTGCCAGCAGCGTAGGCGGGGGGACTCCCAGCTCCTACGAGCAGTACTTC.